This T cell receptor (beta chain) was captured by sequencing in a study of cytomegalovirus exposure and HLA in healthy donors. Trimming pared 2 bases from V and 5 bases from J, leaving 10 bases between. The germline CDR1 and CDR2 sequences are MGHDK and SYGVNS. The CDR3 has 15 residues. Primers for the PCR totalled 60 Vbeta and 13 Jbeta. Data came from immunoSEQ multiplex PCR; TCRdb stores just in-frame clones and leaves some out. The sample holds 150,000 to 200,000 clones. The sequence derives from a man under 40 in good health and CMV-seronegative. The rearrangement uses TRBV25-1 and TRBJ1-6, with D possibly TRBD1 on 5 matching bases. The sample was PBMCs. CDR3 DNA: TGTGCCAGCAGTGAAACGGGGGTCGATAATTCACCCCTCCACTTT. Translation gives CASSETGVDNSPLHF.